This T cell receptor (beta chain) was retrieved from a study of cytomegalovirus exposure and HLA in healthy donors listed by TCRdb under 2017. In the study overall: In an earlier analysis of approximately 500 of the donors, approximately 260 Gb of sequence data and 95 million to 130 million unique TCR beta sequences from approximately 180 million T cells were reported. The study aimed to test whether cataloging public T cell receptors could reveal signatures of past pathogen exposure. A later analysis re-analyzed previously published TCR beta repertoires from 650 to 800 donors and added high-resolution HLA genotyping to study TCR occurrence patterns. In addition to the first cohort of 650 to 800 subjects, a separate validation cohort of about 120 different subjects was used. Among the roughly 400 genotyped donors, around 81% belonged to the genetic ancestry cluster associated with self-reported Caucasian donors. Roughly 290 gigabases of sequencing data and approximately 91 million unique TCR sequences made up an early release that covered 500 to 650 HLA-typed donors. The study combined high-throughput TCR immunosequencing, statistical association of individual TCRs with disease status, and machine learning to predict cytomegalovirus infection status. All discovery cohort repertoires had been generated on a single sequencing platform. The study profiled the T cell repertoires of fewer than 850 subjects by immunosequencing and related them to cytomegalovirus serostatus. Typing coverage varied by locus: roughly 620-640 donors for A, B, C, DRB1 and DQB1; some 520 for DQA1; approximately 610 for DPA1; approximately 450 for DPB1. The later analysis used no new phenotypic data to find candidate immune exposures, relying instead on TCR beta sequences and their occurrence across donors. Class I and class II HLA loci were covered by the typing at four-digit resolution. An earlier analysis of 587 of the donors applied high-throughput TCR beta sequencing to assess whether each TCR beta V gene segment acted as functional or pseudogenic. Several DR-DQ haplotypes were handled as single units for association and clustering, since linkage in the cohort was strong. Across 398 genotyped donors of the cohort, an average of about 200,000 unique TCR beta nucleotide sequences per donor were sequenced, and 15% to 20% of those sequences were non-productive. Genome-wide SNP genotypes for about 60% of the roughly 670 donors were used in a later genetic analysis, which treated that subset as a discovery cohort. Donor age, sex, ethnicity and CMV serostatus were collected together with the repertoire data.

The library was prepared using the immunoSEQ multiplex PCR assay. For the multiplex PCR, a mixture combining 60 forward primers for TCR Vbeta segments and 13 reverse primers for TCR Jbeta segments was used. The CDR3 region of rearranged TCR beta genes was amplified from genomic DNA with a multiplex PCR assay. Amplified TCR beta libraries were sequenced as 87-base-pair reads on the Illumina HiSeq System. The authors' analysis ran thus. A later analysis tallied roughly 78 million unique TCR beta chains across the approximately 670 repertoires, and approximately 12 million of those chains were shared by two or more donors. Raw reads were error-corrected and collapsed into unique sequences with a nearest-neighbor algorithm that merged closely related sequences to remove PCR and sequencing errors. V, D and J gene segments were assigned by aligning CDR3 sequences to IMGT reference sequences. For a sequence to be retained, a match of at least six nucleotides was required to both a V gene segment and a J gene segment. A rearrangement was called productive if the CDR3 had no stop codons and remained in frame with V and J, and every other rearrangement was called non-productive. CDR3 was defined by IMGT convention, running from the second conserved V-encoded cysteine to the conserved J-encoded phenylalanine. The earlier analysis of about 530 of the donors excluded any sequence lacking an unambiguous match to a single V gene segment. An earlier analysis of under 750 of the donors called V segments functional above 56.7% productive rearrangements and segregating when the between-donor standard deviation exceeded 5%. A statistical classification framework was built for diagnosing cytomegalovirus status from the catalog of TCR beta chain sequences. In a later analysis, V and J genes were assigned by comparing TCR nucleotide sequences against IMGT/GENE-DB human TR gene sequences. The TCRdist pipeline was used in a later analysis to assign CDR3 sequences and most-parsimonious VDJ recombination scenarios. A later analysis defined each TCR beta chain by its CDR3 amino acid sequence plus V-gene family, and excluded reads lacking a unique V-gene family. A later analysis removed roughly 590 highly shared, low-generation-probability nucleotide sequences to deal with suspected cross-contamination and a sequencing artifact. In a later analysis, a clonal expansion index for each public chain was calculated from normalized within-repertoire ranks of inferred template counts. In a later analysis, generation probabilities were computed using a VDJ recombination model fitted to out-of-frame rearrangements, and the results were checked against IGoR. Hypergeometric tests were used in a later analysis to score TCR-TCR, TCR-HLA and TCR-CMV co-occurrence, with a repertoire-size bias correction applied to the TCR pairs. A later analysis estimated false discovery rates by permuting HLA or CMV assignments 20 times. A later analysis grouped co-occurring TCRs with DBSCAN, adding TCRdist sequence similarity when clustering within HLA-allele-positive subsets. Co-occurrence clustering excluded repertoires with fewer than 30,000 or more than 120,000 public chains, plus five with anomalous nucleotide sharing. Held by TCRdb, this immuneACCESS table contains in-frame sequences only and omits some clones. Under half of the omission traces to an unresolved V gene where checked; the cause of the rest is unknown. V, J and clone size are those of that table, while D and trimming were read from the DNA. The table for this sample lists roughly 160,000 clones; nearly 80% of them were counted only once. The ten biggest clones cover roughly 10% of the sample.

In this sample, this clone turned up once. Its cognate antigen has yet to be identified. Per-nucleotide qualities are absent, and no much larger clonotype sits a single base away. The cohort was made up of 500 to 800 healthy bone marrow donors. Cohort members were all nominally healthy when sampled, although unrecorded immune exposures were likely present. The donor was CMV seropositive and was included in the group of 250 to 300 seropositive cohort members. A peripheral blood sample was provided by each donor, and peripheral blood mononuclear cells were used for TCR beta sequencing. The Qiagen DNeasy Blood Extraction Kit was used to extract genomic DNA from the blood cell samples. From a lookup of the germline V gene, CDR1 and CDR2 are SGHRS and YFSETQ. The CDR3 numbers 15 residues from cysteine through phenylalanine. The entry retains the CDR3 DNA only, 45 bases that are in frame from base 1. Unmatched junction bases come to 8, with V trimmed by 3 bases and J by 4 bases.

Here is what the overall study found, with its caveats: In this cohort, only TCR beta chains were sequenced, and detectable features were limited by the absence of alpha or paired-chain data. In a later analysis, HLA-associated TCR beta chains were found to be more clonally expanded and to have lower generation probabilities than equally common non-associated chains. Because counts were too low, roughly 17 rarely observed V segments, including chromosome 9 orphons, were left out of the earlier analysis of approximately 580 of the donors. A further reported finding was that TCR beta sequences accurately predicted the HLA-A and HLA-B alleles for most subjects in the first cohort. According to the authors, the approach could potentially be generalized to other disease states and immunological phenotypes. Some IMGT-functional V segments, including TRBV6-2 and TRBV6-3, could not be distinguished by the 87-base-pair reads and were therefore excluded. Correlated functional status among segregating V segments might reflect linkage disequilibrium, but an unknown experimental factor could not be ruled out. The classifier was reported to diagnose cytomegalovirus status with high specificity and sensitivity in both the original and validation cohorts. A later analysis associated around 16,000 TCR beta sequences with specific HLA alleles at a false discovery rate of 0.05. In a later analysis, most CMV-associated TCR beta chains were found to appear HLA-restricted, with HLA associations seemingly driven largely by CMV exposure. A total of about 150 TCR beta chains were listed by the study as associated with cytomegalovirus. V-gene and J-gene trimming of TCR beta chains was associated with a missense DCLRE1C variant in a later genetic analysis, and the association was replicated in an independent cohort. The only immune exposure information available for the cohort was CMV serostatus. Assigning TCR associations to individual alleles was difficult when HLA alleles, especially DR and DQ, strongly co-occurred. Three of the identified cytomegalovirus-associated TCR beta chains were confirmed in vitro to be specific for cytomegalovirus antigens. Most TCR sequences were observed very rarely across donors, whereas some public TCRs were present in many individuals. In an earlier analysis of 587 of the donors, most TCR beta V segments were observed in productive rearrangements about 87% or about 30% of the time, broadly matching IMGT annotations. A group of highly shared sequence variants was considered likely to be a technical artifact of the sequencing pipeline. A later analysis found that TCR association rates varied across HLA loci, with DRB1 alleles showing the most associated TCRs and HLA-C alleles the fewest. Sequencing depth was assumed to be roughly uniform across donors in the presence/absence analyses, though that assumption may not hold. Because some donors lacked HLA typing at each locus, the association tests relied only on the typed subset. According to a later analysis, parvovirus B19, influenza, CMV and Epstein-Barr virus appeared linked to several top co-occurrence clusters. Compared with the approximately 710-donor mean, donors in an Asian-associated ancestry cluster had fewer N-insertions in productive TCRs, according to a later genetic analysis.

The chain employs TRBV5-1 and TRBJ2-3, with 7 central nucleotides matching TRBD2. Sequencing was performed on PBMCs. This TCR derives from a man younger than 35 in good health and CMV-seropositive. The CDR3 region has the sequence CASSWSGIHADTQYF. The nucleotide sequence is TGCGCCAGCAGCTGGAGCGGGATTCACGCAGATACGCAGTATTTT.